This T cell receptor beta chain was profiled in a study of post-analysis software for immune sequencing data. Overall study findings and caveats: Elevated frequency relative to controls characterized four to six TRBV segments in patients, TRBV5-6, TRBV5-1 and TRBV20-1 among them.

Germline V gives CDR1 SGHAT, CDR2 FQDESV (reference sequence). Trimming stripped 1 base from V and 11 bases from J, with 15 bases between. This CDR3 spans 14 amino acids. Each TCR beta cDNA library carried unique molecular identifiers. Roughly 0.5 million cDNA molecules were obtained from about 0.98 to 11 million T cells. TCRdb processed the PCR reads anew with MiXCR; each CDR3 protein has one entry. The table includes 750,000 to 950,000 distinct CDR3 sequences, 40% to 55% detected once. Regarding this clonotype: Its antigen is unknown.

This TCR was recovered from a girl aged 5-17 years with multiple sclerosis. What was sequenced was blood. The chain recombines TRBV11-1 with TRBJ2-1, with TRBD2 as a possible D gene (6 bases). The CDR3 sequence: CASSLVRGLTKQFF. CDR3 bases: TGTGCCAGCAGCTTAGTAAGGGGACTTACTAAGCAGTTCTTC.